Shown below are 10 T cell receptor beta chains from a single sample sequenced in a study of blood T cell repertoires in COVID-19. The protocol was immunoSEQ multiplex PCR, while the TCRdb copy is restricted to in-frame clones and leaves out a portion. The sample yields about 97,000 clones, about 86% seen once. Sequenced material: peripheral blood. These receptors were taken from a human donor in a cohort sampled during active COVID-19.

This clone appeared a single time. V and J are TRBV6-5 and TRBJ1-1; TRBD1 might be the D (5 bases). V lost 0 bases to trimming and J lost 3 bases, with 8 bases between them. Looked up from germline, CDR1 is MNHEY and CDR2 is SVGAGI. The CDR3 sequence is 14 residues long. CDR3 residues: CASSYSGGYTEAFF. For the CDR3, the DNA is TGTGCCAGCAGTTACTCCGGGGGGTACACTGAAGCTTTCTTT.

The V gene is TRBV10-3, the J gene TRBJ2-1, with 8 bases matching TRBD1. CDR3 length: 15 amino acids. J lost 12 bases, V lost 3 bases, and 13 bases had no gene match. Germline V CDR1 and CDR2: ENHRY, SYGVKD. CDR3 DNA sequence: TGTGCCATCAGTGATGGAGGACAGGGCATCCACGGGCAGTTCTTC. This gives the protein CAISDGGQGIHGQFF.

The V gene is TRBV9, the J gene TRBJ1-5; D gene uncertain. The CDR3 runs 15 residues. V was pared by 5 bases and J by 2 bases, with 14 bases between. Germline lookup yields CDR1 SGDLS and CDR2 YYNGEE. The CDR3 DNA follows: TGTGCCAGCAGTGCCCCCCGCCAGGGCAATCAGCCCCAGCATTTT. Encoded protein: CASSAPRQGNQPQHF.

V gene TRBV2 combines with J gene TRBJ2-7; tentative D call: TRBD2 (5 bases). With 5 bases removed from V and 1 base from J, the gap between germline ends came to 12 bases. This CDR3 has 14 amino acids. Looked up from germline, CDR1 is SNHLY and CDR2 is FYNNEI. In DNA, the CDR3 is TGTGCCAGCAGTCAACTAGTTAGGTCCTACGAGCAGTACTTC. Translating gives CASSQLVRSYEQYF.

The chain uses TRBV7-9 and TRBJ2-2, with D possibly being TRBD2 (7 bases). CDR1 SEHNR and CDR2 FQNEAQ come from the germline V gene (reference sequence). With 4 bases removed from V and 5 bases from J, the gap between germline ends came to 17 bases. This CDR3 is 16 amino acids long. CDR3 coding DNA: TGTGCCAGCAGCTCGGGGGGCGGGGGCCCTACCGGGGAGCTGTTTTTT. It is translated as CASSSGGGGPTGELFF. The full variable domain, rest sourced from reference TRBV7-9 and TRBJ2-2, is DTGVSQNPRHKITKRGQNVTFRCDPISEHNRLYWYRQTLGQGPEFLTYFQNEAQLEKSRLLSDRFSAERPKGSFSTLEIQRTEQGDSAMYLCASSSGGGGPTGELFFGEGSRLTVL.

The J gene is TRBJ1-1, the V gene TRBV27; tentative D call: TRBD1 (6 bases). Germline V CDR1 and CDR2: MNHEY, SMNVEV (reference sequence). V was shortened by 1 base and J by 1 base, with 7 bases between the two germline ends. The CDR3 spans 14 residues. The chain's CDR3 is CASSLLGGNTEAFF. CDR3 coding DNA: TGTGCCAGCAGTTTATTAGGGGGGAACACTGAAGCTTTCTTT.

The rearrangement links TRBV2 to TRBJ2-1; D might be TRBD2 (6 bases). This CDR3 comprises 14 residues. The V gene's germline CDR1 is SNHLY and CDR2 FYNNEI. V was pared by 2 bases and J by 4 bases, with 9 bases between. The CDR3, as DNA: TGTGCCAGCAGTGAAAGGGACTTTTACAATGAGCAGTTCTTC. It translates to CASSERDFYNEQFF.

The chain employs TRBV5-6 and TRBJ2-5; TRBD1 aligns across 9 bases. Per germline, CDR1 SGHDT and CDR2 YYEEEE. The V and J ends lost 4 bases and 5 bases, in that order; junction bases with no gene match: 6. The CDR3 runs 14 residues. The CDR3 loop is CASSPGQGRETQYF. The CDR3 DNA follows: TGTGCCAGCAGCCCGGGACAGGGAAGGGAGACCCAGTACTTC.

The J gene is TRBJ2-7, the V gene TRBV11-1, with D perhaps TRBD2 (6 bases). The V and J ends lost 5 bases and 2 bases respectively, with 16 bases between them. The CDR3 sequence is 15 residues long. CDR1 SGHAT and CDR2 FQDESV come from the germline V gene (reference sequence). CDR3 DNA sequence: TGTGCCAGCAGCATTGCGTCTAGCGAAACCTACGAGCAGTACTTC. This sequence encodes CASSIASSETYEQYF.

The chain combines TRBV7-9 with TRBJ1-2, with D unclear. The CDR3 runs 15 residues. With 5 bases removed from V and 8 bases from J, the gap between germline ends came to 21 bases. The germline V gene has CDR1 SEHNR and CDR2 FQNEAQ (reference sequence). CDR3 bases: TGTGCCAGCAGCCTCTTGAGTGTTGAAGCGGCCGGCTACACCTTC. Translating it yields CASSLLSVEAAGYTF.